This is a list of T cell receptor beta chains from one sample in a study of technical replicates of blood from several donors. Sequenced by immunoSEQ multiplex PCR; TCRdb stores in-frame clones only, minus some. The repertoire holds about 82,000 clones, nearly 96% seen once, with 0.37% in the top ten. Material for sequencing was T cells isolated from PBMCs. The receptor set was obtained from a human donor in good health. CDR3s include the opening cysteine and the closing phenylalanine or tryptophan. A D gene is named only where the DNA matches it firmly. The size entry is marked missing in some rows and otherwise reads once, few, many or a size class.

clone size	J gene	D gene	CDR3 length	V gene	CDR3 DNA	CDR3 protein
.	TRBJ2-3	.	13	TRBV6-1	TGTGCCAGCAGTGGTACGGCGGCAGATACGCAGTATTTT	CASSGTAADTQYF
.	TRBJ2-2	TRBD2	16	TRBV9	TGTGCCAGCAGCGTAGCGGGGGGAGCGCACACCGGGGAGCTGTTTTTT	CASSVAGGAHTGELFF
.	TRBJ2-1	TRBD1	14	TRBV10-1	TGCGCCAGCAGTCCGGGACAGGGGTTGGGTGAGCAGTTCTTC	CASSPGQGLGEQFF
.	TRBJ2-4	TRBD2	17	TRBV5-1	TGCGCCAGCAGCGACTCGGGACTATTACTAGCCAAAAACATTCAGTACTTC	CASSDSGLLLAKNIQYF
.	TRBJ2-1	TRBD2	15	TRBV10-3	TGTGCCATCAGTGACGGACTAGCGGGAGTAAATGAGCAGTTCTTC	CAISDGLAGVNEQFF
.	TRBJ2-2	.	15	TRBV9	TGTGCCAGCAGCGTGACGGCGGGCTTTGCCGGGGAGCTGTTTTTT	CASSVTAGFAGELFF
.	TRBJ2-1	.	16	TRBV9	TGTGCCAGCAGCGTAGGGGTTGGGGGCGCGAACAATGAGCAGTTCTTC	CASSVGVGGANNEQFF
.	TRBJ2-3	TRBD1	15	TRBV28	TGTGCCAGCAGTTGGACAGGTAGGACGACAGATACGCAGTATTTT	CASSWTGRTTDTQYF
.	TRBJ2-3	TRBD2	17	TRBV9	TGTGCCAGCAGCGTAGATGTAACTAGCGGGAGGGTCGATACGCAGTATTTT	CASSVDVTSGRVDTQYF
.	TRBJ2-1	TRBD2	16	TRBV6-1	TGTGCCAGCAGTGTTAGGAGCGGGAGGAACTACAATGAGCAGTTCTTC	CASSVRSGRNYNEQFF
once	TRBJ2-7	.	14	TRBV9	TGTGCCAGCAGCACACGATCGGGATCCTACGAGCAGTACTTC	CASSTRSGSYEQYF
.	TRBJ2-7	.	14	TRBV5-8	TGTGCCAGCAGCGTGCCCTTAAGACTAGGCGAGCAGTACTTC	CASSVPLRLGEQYF
.	TRBJ2-7	.	14	TRBV6-1	TGTGCCAGCAGCGTTACTCCCCGTTCGTACGAGCAGTACTTC	CASSVTPRSYEQYF
.	TRBJ1-2	.	16	TRBV28	TGTGCCAGCAGTTTTGGGGACGGGGGGCAAGGCTATGGCTACACCTTC	CASSFGDGGQGYGYTF
.	TRBJ1-2	.	11	TRBV25-1	TGTGCCAGCAGTGAGGGGGCCTACTACACCTTC	CASSEGAYYTF
.	TRBJ2-7	TRBD2	18	TRBV4-3	TGCGCCAGCAGCCAAGGGCCTAGCGGGAGTTTCGGGGCCTACGAGCAGTACTTC	CASSQGPSGSFGAYEQYF
.	TRBJ2-2	TRBD2	15	TRBV27	TGTGCCAGCAGCCCTAGCGGGAGGTTGTCCGGGGAGCTGTTTTTT	CASSPSGRLSGELFF
.	TRBJ1-2	.	13	TRBV27	TGTGCCAGCAGTTTAAGCAGGGGTGGTGGCTACACCTTC	CASSLSRGGGYTF
.	TRBJ2-2	.	13	TRBV9	TGTGCCAGCAGCCCAACGAACACCGGGGAGCTGTTTTTT	CASSPTNTGELFF
few	TRBJ2-5	TRBD2	15	TRBV28	TGTGCCAGCAAGAAGGGAGGGTACCGGGGGGAGACCCAGTACTTC	CASKKGGYRGETQYF
.	TRBJ2-3	.	14	TRBV30	TGTGCCTGGCGACAGTTTCTAAGCACAGATACGCAGTATTTT	CAWRQFLSTDTQYF
.	TRBJ1-5	.	15	TRBV6-5	TGTGCCAGCAGCCTCCGGGGGGCGAGCAATCAGCCCCAGCATTTT	CASSLRGASNQPQHF